Detailed here is one TCR beta chain. As yet, its antigen is unknown. The CDR3 has 16 amino acids. Every unsorted PBMC PCR replicate was loaded with about 300 ng DNA, approximately 30,000 T cell genomes. The method was immunoSEQ multiplex PCR; TCRdb's version includes in-frame clones alone and lacks a portion of them. The table has about 470,000 clones, about 76% seen once. This entry is derived from a study of shared clonotypes between healthy human individuals. Study-wide context: The donors, a couple of women and a few men, were aged 18 to 49. Study-wide results and caveats: Sequencing depth was predicted to influence how clonotypes are shared among donors.

The specimen was PBMCs. The V and J genes are TRBV21-1 and TRBJ2-1. TRBV21-1 is assigned pseudogene status. This clonotype was obtained from a middle-aged woman in good health. Some clones in this sample may be carry-over from other donors' samples. CDR3 amino acids: CASGHGERSSYNEQFF. The CDR3 nucleotides are TGTGCCAGCGGTCATGGGGAACGAAGCTCCTACAATGAGCAGTTCTTC.